The T cell receptor beta chain described here comes from a study of cytomegalovirus exposure and HLA in healthy donors. Study results and caveats: Through in vitro validation, three CMV-associated chains were shown to be specific for CMV antigens. A list of approximately 160 TCR beta chains associated with cytomegalovirus was given.

Remarks on this clone: Its antigen is currently unknown.

The CDR3 has 16 residues. The V and J ends lost 1 base and 2 bases respectively, with 15 bases between them. Germline values: CDR1 SGHRS, CDR2 YFSETQ. Sequencing was performed with immunoSEQ multiplex PCR; in TCRdb, only in-frame clones are kept and a portion is missing. Of about 170,000 clones listed, roughly 95% are singletons. This sequence originates from a woman under 30 in good health and CMV-seronegative. This chain joins TRBV5-1 and TRBJ2-5; D might be TRBD2 (5 bases). Sequencing was done on a sample of PBMCs. The CDR3: CASSLSGSGIQETQYF. The CDR3 DNA sequence: TGCGCCAGCAGCTTGAGCGGTAGTGGGATACAAGAGACCCAGTACTTC.